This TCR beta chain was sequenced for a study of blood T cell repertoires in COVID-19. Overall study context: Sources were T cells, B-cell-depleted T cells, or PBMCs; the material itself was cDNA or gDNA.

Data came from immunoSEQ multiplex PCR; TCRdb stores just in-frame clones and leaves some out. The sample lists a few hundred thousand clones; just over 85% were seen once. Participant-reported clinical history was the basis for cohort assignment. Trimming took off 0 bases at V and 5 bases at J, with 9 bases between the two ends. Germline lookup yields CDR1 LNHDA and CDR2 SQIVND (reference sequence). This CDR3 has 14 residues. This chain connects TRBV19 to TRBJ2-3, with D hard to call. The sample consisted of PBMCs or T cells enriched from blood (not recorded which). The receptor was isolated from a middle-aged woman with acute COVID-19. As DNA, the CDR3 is TGTGCCAGTAGTATAGATCCTGGCCGAGATACGCAGTATTTT. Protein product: CASSIDPGRDTQYF.